Listed below are T cell receptor beta chains from one sample, sequenced in a study of T cell responses to AZD1222 COVID-19 vaccine. Assay used: immunoSEQ multiplex PCR; TCRdb lists only in-frame clones, some missing. In the table there are 150,000 to 200,000 clones, approximately 86% of which are singletons. Sequences were derived from peripheral blood, sampled 28 days after the second AZD1222 dose. Every receptor here comes from an adult who received the AZD1222 COVID-19 vaccine. Each CDR3 is given with its conserved first and last residue. D genes are given only for firm matches. Clone size appears in some rows only: once, few, many, or a class for an expanded clone.

CDR3 DNA	CDR3 protein	D gene	clone size	V gene	J gene
TGTGCCAGCAGTTACTCGATGGGCTTGAACACTGAAGCTTTCTTT	CASSYSMGLNTEAFF	NA	NA	TRBV6-5	TRBJ1-1
TGCGCCAGCAAGAGCGGGGGGGCCCGGGATACGCAGTATTTT	CASKSGGARDTQYF	TRBD2	NA	TRBV5-1	TRBJ2-3
TGTGCCAGAAGCCTGCGGGGGCCCTCCTACGGGCAGTACTTC	CARSLRGPSYGQYF	NA	NA	TRBV7-5	TRBJ2-7
TGTGCCAGTAGTATAGATTTCCAGGTAAACACTGAAGCTTTCTTT	CASSIDFQVNTEAFF	NA	NA	TRBV19	TRBJ1-1
TGTGCCAGCAGCCGCAACCTACAGGCCGAGGATACGCAGTATTTT	CASSRNLQAEDTQYF	NA	NA	TRBV7-9	TRBJ2-3
TGCGCCAGCAGCCAAGATCCTGCCGGGAGCTCCTACAATGAGCAGTTCTTC	CASSQDPAGSSYNEQFF	NA	NA	TRBV4-3	TRBJ2-1
TGTGCCAGCAGCCCAAGAATAACCACGATCTATGGCTACACCTTC	CASSPRITTIYGYTF	NA	NA	TRBV7-9	TRBJ1-2
TGTGCCAGCAGCTCACAGACAGGGGGCGAGAACACTGAAGCTTTCTTT	CASSSQTGGENTEAFF	TRBD1	NA	TRBV7-3	TRBJ1-1
TGTGCCAGCAGCTTAGCAGGCGGGGTAGCTTGGGAGACCCAGTACTTC	CASSLAGGVAWETQYF	NA	NA	TRBV7-2	TRBJ2-5
TGTGCCAGCAGTTTTGGGGCGAATCAGCCCCAGCATTTT	CASSFGANQPQHF	NA	NA	TRBV12-3/TRBV12-4	TRBJ1-5
TGTGCCTGGAGGACGGGTGAAAATGAAAAACTGTTTTTT	CAWRTGENEKLFF	NA	once	TRBV30	TRBJ1-4
TGCGCCAGCAGCACAGCCGGGACAGAAGAGTACGAGCAGTACTTC	CASSTAGTEEYEQYF	TRBD1	NA	TRBV5-1	TRBJ2-7
TGCGCCAGCAGCGGTAGTCCAGGACAGGGCACCGGGGAGCTGTTTTTT	CASSGSPGQGTGELFF	TRBD1	NA	TRBV5-1	TRBJ2-2
TGTGCCAGCAGCCGGGACAGGGTACCCGGGGAGCTGTTTTTT	CASSRDRVPGELFF	TRBD1	NA	TRBV5-4	TRBJ2-2